The entry below gives a single T cell receptor beta chain sequence along with its context. This CDR3 has 14 amino acids. CDR1 and CDR2 (germline): LGHDT, YNNKEL (reference sequence). Trimming pared 1 base from V and 1 base from J, leaving 8 bases between. This sample was taken from a study of T cell responses to AZD1222 COVID-19 vaccine. The assay was immunoSEQ multiplex PCR, and TCRdb's table has in-frame clones only and misses some. The sample lists roughly 160,000 clones, 92% occurring once. This sequence was found in an adult in good health. The chain carries TRBV3-1 (or the pseudogene TRBV3-2) and TRBJ2-7; perhaps TRBD2 as D (5 bases). This sample comprised peripheral blood, obtained on day 0 of MenACWY control vaccination. The chain's CDR3 is CASSQVRGSYEQYF. DNA of the CDR3: TGTGCCAGCAGCCAAGTTCGGGGTTCCTACGAGCAGTACTTC.